Sequencing of this T cell receptor beta chain was carried out in a study of OX40 agonist ivuxolimab in advanced cancers. Looking at the study overall: The study reported partial responses in three patients: one hepatocellular carcinoma, two cutaneous melanoma.

Individuals having autoimmune disease history or systemic immunosuppression were not enrolled. TCRdb's table, derived via immunoSEQ multiplex PCR, lists solely in-frame clones and lacks some. The sample consists of over 45,000 clones, approximately 84% of them appearing once. Per germline, CDR1 SGHRS and CDR2 YFSETQ. Trimming pared 2 bases from V and 8 bases from J, leaving 13 bases between. CDR3 size: 13 residues. Remarks on this clone: Its antigen is unknown.

General study findings and limits: Among expanded peripheral T cells, antigen specificity went undetermined. Certain nonresponding patients likewise had low normalized T-cell clonal expansion.

This TCR came from an adult with an advanced solid tumor such as melanoma, head and neck, liver or kidney cancer. The input for sequencing was CD4+ or CD8+ T cells sorted from blood, taken in a trial of the OX40 agonist ivuxolimab. This chain links TRBV5-1 with TRBJ1-1; D is possibly TRBD1 (6 bases). This CDR3 reads CASSLQGGGEAFF. The CDR3 DNA follows: TGCGCCAGCAGCTTACAGGGTGGCGGGGAAGCTTTCTTT. The full variable domain, rest sourced from reference TRBV5-1 and TRBJ1-1, is KAGVTQTPRYLIKTRGQQVTLSCSPISGHRSVSWYQQTPGQGLQFLFEYFSETQRNKGNFPGRFSGRQFSNSRSEMNVSTLELGDSALYLCASSLQGGGEAFFGQGTRLTVV.